Described below is a single TCR beta chain sequence and its context. The data stem from a study of prognosis after radiotherapy for stage I lung cancer. It was by two-round multiplex PCR that TCR beta CDR3 was amplified from genomic DNA. Specific primers for each TRBV and TRBJ gene were what first-round PCR used. Each CDR3 protein is one row after TCRdb ran MiXCR on the multiplex PCR reads. Counted here are over 10,000 distinct CDR3 sequences, around 48% occurring once; the ten biggest clones make up roughly a quarter. CDR1 and CDR2 from the germline V gene are SGHRS and YFSETQ. The CDR3 is made up of 13 amino acids. Trimming cost V 0 bases and J 4 bases, with 7 bases left between them.

Specimen: PBMCs, collected before or after stereotactic body radiation therapy (not recorded which). This TCR came from a donor over 45 with non-small cell lung cancer. The chain couples TRBV5-1 to TRBJ2-5; D unclear. CDR3 in DNA: TGCGCCAGCAGCTTGGGTGTTCGAGAGACCCAGTACTTC. Its protein product is CASSLGVRETQYF.